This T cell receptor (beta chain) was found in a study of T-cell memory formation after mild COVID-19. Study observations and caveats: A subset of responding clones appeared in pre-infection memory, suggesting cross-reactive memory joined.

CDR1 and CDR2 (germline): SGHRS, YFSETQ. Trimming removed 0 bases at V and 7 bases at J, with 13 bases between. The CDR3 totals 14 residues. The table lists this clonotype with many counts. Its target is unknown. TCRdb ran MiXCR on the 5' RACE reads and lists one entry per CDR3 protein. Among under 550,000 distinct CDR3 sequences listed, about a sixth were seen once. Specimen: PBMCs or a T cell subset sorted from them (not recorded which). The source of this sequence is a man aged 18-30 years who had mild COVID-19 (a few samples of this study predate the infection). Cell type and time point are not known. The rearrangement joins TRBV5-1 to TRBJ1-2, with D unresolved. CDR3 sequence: CASSLEAVRRGYTF. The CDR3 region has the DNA TGCGCCAGCAGCTTGGAGGCGGTACGACGTGGCTACACCTTC.